One sample yielded the 7 T cell receptor beta chains listed below, sequenced in a study of T cell responses to AZD1222 COVID-19 vaccine. Method: immunoSEQ multiplex PCR; TCRdb's copy keeps in-frame clones and lacks some. The sample carries about 72,000 clones, around 86% recorded once. Sequencing used peripheral blood, obtained on day 0 of AZD1222 vaccination. The receptors shown here come from an adult in good health.

The chain employs TRBV19 and TRBJ2-2, with TRBD1 matching over 8 bases. The CDR3 is made up of 15 amino acids. Germline V gene data show CDR1 as LNHDA and CDR2 as SQIVND (reference sequence). J lost 1 base, V lost 3 bases, and 1 base had no gene match. CDR3 coding DNA: TGTGCCAGTAGTATGGGGACAGGGAACACCGGGGAGCTGTTTTTT. Amino acids: CASSMGTGNTGELFF. Together with reference TRBV19 and TRBJ2-2, the CDR3 gives the full variable domain: DGGITQSPKYLFRKEGQNVTLSCEQNLNHDAMYWYRQDPGQGLRLIYYSQIVNDFQKGDIAEGYSVSREKKESFPLTVTSAQKNPTAFYLCASSMGTGNTGELFFGEGSRLTVL.

The chain is built from TRBV7-9 and TRBJ1-3; D is undetermined. This CDR3 spans 15 amino acids. Between the trimmed V and J ends, which lost 3 bases and 4 bases, there was a span of 13 bases. Germline CDR1 and CDR2: SEHNR and FQNEAQ (reference sequence). This CDR3 reads CASSFDWAYGNTIYF. The CDR3 coding sequence is TGTGCCAGCAGCTTCGACTGGGCGTACGGAAACACCATATATTTT.

The chain couples TRBV19 to TRBJ1-6; TRBD1 agrees at 7 bases. V shed 4 bases, J shed 10 bases, and the junction held 10 bases outside the gene matches. Germline assignment: CDR1 LNHDA and CDR2 SQIVND (reference sequence). The CDR3 covers 15 residues. In nucleotides, the CDR3 is TGTGCCAGTAGTACCGGGACAGCGAAAGAGTCACCCCTCCACTTT. Its protein is CASSTGTAKESPLHF.

This clone showed up just a few times. The CDR3 DNA follows: TGTGCCACGGGGGCCAACACTGAAGCTTTCTTT. Its translation is CATGANTEAFF. The chain links TRBV28 to TRBJ1-1; weak D call: TRBD1 (6 bases). This CDR3 is built from 11 residues. Deletions cut 10 bases from V and 2 bases from J, with 8 bases between. Germline V gene sequence: CDR1 MDHEN, CDR2 SYDVKM.

The chain is built from TRBV6-5 and TRBJ1-4; D might be TRBD1 (6 bases). Germline CDR1 and CDR2: MNHEY and SVGAGI. The CDR3 has 16 residues. Trimming removed 4 bases at V and 8 bases at J, with 20 bases between. CDR3 coding DNA: TGTGCCAGCAGTTTACAAGAGGAAAGGGGGGACGAAAAACTGTTTTTT. It translates to CASSLQEERGDEKLFF.

The genes are TRBV6-6 and TRBJ2-5; D not certain. The CDR3 is 12 amino acids. V lost 6 bases and J 5 bases, leaving 10 bases between the germline ends. Germline CDR1 reads MNHNY; CDR2 reads SVGAGI (reference sequence). CDR3 in amino acids: CASRAGGETQYF. The CDR3 DNA reads TGTGCCAGCAGGGCCGGTGGGGAGACCCAGTACTTC.

The chain employs TRBV4-3 and TRBJ1-2; D perhaps matches TRBD1 (5 bases). Looked up from germline, CDR1 is LGHNA and CDR2 is YSLEER. This CDR3 is 14 amino acids long. With 1 base removed from V and 8 bases from J, the gap between germline ends came to 14 bases. The CDR3 DNA reads as TGCGCCAGCAGCCAAGGGGCAGGGACTTTCGGCTACACCTTC. It encodes CASSQGAGTFGYTF.